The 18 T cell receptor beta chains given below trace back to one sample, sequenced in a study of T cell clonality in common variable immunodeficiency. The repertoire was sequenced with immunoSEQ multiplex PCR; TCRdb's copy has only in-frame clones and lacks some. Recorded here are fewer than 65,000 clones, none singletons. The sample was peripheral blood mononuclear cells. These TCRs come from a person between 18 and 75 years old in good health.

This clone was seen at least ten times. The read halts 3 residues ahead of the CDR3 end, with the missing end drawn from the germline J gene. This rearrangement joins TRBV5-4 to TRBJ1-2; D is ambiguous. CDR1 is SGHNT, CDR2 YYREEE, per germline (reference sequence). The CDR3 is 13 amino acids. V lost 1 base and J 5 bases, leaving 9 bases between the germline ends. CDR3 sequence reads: CASSLPQVYGYTF. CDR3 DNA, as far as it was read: TGTGCCAGCAGCTTGCCCCAGGTTTATGGC.

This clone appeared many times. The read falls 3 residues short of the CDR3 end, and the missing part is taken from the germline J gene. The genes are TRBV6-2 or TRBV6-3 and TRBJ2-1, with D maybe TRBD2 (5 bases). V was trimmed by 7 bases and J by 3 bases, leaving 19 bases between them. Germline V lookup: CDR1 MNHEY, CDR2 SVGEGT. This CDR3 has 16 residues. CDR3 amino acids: CASIPSSSFFYNEQFF. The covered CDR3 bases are TGTGCCAGCATTCCCTCGTCTAGCTTCTTCTACAATGAG.

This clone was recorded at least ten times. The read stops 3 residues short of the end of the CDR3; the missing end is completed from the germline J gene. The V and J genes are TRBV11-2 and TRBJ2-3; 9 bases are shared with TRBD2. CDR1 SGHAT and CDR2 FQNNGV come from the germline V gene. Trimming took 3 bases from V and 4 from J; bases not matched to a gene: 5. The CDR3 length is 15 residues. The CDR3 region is CASSFSGSAADTQYF. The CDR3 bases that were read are TGTGCCAGCAGCTTTAGCGGGAGTGCCGCAGATACG.

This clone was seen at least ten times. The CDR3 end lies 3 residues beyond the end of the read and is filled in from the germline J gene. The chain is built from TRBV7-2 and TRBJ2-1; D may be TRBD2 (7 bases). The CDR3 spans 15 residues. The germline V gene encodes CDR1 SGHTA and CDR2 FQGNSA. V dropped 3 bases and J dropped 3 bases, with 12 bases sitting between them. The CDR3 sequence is CASSFPGGRYNEQFF. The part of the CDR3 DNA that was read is TGTGCCAGCAGCTTCCCGGGGGGCCGCTACAATGAG.

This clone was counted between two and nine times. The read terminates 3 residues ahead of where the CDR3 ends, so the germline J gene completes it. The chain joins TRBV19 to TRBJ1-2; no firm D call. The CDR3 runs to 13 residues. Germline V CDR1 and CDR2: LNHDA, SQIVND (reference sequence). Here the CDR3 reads CASSIEHPYDYTF. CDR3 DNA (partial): TGTGCCAGTAGTATAGAGCACCCCTACGAC.

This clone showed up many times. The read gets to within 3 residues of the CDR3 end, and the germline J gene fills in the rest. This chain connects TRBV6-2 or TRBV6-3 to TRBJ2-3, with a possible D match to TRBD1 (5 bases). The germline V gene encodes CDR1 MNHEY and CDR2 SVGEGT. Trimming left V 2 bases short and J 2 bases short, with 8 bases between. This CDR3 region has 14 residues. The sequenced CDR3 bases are TGTGCCAGCAGTTACGCTGGACACACAGATACG. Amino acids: CASSYAGHTDT. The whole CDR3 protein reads CASSYAGHTDTQYF.

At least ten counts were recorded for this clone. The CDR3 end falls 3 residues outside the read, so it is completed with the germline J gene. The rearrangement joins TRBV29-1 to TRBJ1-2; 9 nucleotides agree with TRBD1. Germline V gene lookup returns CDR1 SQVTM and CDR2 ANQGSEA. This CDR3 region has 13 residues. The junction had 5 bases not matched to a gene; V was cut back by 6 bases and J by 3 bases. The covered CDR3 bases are TGCAGCGTCGGACAGGGGCTTCACTATGGC. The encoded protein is CSVGQGLHYG. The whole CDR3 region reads CSVGQGLHYGYTF.

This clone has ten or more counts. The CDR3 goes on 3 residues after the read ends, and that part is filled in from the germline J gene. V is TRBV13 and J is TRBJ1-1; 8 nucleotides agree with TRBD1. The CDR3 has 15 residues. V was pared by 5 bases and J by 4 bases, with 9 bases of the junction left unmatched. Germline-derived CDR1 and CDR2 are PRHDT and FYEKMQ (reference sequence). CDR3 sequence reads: CASSDGQGFSTEAFF. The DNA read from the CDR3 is TGTGCCAGCAGCGACGGACAGGGTTTCAGCACTGAA.

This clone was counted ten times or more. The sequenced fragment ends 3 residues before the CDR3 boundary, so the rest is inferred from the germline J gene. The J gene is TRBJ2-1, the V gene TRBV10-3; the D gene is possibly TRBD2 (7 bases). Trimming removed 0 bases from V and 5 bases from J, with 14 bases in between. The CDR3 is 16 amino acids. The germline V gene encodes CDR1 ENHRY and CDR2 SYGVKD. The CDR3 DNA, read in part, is TGTGCCATCAGTGAGTCGGTAGGGGGGGGAAACAATGAG. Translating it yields CAISESVGGGNNE. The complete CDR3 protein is CAISESVGGGNNEQFF.

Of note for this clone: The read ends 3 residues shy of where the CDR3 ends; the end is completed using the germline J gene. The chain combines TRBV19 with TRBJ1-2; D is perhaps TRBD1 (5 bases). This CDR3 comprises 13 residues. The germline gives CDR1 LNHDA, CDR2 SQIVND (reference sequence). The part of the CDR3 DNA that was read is TGTGCCAGTAGTATTGGGCAGGGCTACGAC. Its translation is CASSIGQGYD. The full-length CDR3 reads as CASSIGQGYDYTF.

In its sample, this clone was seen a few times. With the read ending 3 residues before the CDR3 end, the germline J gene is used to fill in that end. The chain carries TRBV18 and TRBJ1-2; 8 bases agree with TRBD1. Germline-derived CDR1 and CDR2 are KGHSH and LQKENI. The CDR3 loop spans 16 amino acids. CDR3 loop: CASSSQGGASYNDYTF. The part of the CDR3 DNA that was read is TGTGCCAGCTCATCACAGGGGGGGGCTTCCTACAATGAC.

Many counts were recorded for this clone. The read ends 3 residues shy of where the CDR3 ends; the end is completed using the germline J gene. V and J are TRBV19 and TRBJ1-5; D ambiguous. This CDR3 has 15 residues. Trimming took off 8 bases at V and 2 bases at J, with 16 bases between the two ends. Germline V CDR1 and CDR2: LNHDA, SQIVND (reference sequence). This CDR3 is CASSRVLWGNQPQHF. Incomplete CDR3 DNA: TGTGCCAGTTCCCGGGTCCTATGGGGCAATCAGCCC.

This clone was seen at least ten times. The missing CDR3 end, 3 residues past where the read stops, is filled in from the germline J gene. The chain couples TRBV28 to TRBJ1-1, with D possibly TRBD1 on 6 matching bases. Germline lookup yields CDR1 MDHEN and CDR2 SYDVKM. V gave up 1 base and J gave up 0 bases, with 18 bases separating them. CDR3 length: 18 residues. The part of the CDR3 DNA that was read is TGTGCCAGCAGTTTATCCCTTCTTTGGACAGAGATGAACACTGAA. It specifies CASSLSLLWTEMNTE. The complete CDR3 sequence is CASSLSLLWTEMNTEAFF.

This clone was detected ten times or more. The part of the CDR3 DNA that was read is TGTGCCAGCAGCTATACAGGGGTCGGC. Residues: CASSYTGVG. The full-length CDR3 reads as CASSYTGVGYTF. The rearrangement uses TRBV7-2 and TRBJ1-2; TRBD1 aligns across 7 bases. The read ends 3 residues shy of where the CDR3 ends; the end is completed using the germline J gene. CDR3 length: 12 residues. Germline CDR1 reads SGHTA; CDR2 reads FQGNSA.

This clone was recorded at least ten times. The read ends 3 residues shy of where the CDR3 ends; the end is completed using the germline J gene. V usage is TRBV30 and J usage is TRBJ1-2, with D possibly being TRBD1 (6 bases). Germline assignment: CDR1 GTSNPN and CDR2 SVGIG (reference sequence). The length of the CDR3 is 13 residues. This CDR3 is CAWSAEGGEGYTF. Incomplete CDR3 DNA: TGTGCCTGGAGTGCCGAAGGGGGAGAAGGC.

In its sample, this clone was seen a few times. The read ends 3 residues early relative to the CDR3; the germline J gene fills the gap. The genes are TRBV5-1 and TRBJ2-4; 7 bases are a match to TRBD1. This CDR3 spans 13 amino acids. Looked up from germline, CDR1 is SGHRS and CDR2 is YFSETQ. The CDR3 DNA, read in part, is TGCGCCAGCAGCCCCAAGACAGGGTTCGCT. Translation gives CASSPKTGFA. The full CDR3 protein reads CASSPKTGFAQYF.

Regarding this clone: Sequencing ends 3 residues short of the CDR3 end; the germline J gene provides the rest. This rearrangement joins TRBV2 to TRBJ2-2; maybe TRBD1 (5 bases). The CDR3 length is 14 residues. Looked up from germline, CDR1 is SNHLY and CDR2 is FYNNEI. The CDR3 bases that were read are TGTGCCAGCAGTGCTCGCAGGGCTAATGAAAAG. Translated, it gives CASSARRANEK. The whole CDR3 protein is CASSARRANEKLFF.

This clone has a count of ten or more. CDR3 DNA, as far as it was read: TGTGCCAGCAGAGACAGGGGCTTGGTTGCGAAAAGCTCCTACGAG. It translates to CASRDRGLVAKSSYE. The entire CDR3 protein reads CASRDRGLVAKSSYEQYF. The rearrangement joins TRBV28 to TRBJ2-7, with TRBD1 matching 8 bases. From the germline J gene comes the end of the CDR3, since the read stops 3 residues before it. The trim removed 6 bases at V and 0 bases at J, leaving 16 bases unmatched. Germline V lookup: CDR1 MDHEN, CDR2 SYDVKM. This CDR3 has 18 residues.